Following are 30 T cell receptor beta chains from one sample sequenced in a study of T cells in Graves' hyperthyroidism and ophthalmopathy. RNA transcripts served as the template for amplifying TCR beta CDR3 regions. TCR CDR3 regions were first amplified by RT-PCR with HTBI primers. Using its own MiXCR run on the multiplex PCR reads, TCRdb lists one record per CDR3 protein. This repertoire shows 360,000 or so distinct CDR3 sequences, roughly 15% found once; its top ten account for about 20%. The sequenced sample consisted of blood. All receptors come from a woman aged 60-70 years with Graves' ophthalmopathy.

This clonotype was found many times. This chain links TRBV7-2 with TRBJ2-6; D is unclear. The CDR3 spans 16 residues. Trimming cost V 8 bases and J 0 bases, with 14 bases left between them. The germline gives CDR1 SGHTA, CDR2 FQGNSA. This CDR3 is CASLALRASGANVLTF. For the CDR3, the DNA is TGTGCCAGCTTGGCCCTGCGCGCCTCTGGGGCCAACGTCCTGACTTTC.

Only a few counts were recorded for this clonotype. The chain uses TRBV5-6 and TRBJ2-1; D is unclear. With 5 bases removed from V and 9 bases from J, the gap between germline ends came to 15 bases. Germline V lookup: CDR1 SGHDT, CDR2 YYEEEE. The CDR3 has 13 amino acids. The CDR3 sequence is CASRTQGFGEQFF. The DNA for the CDR3 is TGTGCCAGCAGAACACAAGGGTTCGGTGAGCAGTTCTTC.

For this clonotype: A much larger clone lies one base from this, so it may be a read error. The chain couples TRBV7-9 to TRBJ1-6; D unclear. Trimming cost V 6 bases and J 10 bases, with 16 bases left between them. The CDR3 sequence is 14 residues long. Germline CDR1 is SEHNR and CDR2 is FQNEAQ (reference sequence). The CDR3 DNA reads TGTGCCAGCAGGCCAATGTGGGATGTCTCACCCCTCCACTTT. Protein: CASRPMWDVSPLHF.

This clonotype was detected ten times or more. The J gene is TRBJ2-7, the V gene TRBV3-1, with D perhaps TRBD1 or TRBD2 (5 bases each). In germline, CDR1 is LGHDT, CDR2 YNNKEL (reference sequence). V lost 2 bases and J 7 bases, leaving 15 bases between the germline ends. CDR3 length: 14 amino acids. In DNA, the CDR3 is TGTGCCAGCAGCCAACAGGGAGAGACGGGGGAGCAGTACTTC. Encoded protein: CASSQQGETGEQYF.

This clonotype was detected many times. The CDR3 protein is CASGRGNTIYF. DNA of the CDR3: TGTGCGTCGGGGCGGGGGAACACCATATATTTT. The V and J genes are TRBV30 and TRBJ1-3; possible D gene TRBD1, 5 bases. The germline gives CDR1 GTSNPN, CDR2 SVGIG (reference sequence). This CDR3 is built from 11 residues. The full variable domain, its missing parts supplied by reference TRBV30 and TRBJ1-3, is SQTIHQWPATLVQPVGSPLSLECTVEGTSNPNLYWYRQAAGRGLQLLFYSVGIGQISSEVPQNLSASRPQDRQFILSSKKLLLSDSGFYLCASGRGNTIYFGEGSWLTVV.

This clonotype was seen many times. In nucleotides, the CDR3 is TGTGCCAGCAGAGTAGGACAGGGAGTCCCTGGGGCCAACGTCCTGACTTTC. This translates into CASRVGQGVPGANVLTF. The gene calls are TRBV2 and TRBJ2-6; the match to TRBD1 covers 8 bases. Losses at the gene ends were 6 bases for V and 2 bases for J; bases not matched to a gene: 9. This CDR3 is built from 17 residues. CDR1 is SNHLY, CDR2 FYNNEI, per germline.

This clonotype was seen many times. The V and J genes are TRBV5-1 and TRBJ2-3; TRBD2 matches 11 bases. Germline lookup yields CDR1 SGHRS and CDR2 YFSETQ. V lost 3 bases to trimming and J lost 6 bases; unmatched junction nucleotides: 9. This CDR3 has 16 residues. Here the CDR3 reads CASSSQRLAGLDTQYF. Written as DNA, the CDR3 is TGCGCCAGCAGCTCCCAAAGACTAGCGGGATTGGATACGCAGTATTTT.

This clonotype was recorded at least ten times. The chain recombines TRBV29-1 with TRBJ2-3; a weak D match, TRBD1 (6 bases). Germline-derived CDR1 and CDR2 are SQVTM and ANQGSEA. The CDR3 spans 15 residues. V dropped 0 bases and J dropped 3 bases, with 13 bases sitting between them. CDR3 sequence: CSVEDAGQLTDTQYF. CDR3 nucleotides: TGCAGCGTTGAAGACGCCGGACAGTTAACAGATACGCAGTATTTT.

As regards this clonotype: A single base separates this from a much larger clone, so it may be a read error. This sequence joins TRBV2 and TRBJ2-1; 12 nucleotides match TRBD2. The CDR3 totals 18 residues. V was clipped by 3 bases and J by 1 base; unmatched bases: 7. CDR1 SNHLY and CDR2 FYNNEI come from the germline V gene. This CDR3 is CASSDWTSGKSSYNEQFF. The CDR3 coding sequence is TGTGCCAGCAGTGACTGGACTAGCGGGAAGTCATCCTACAATGAGCAGTTCTTC.

This clonotype occurred a few times. This chain connects TRBV12-5 to TRBJ2-5; 11 bases align to TRBD2. CDR3 length: 16 residues. V was clipped by 5 bases and J by 4 bases; unmatched bases: 9. Germline CDR1 reads LGHNT; CDR2 reads FRNRAP. In nucleotides, the CDR3 is TGTGCTAGTGGTCCCTTTATAGCGGGAGGGGCAGAGACCCAGTACTTC. Protein product: CASGPFIAGGAETQYF.

This clonotype was counted only a few times. The chain joins TRBV2 to TRBJ2-7, with D perhaps TRBD2 (6 bases). Between the trimmed V and J ends, which lost 7 bases and 2 bases, there was a span of 12 bases. This CDR3 has 13 amino acids. Germline CDR1 and CDR2: SNHLY and FYNNEI. The CDR3, as DNA: TGTGCCAGCATGGCTAGCGCTACCTACGAGCAGTACTTC. It encodes CASMASATYEQYF.

This clonotype showed up many times. The rearrangement uses TRBV20-1 and TRBJ2-3; 10 bases are shared with TRBD2. With 4 bases clipped from V and 1 base from J, the junction kept 11 bases outside the gene matches. This CDR3 has 17 amino acids. The germline V gene encodes CDR1 DFQATT and CDR2 SNEGSKA (reference sequence). For the CDR3, the DNA is TGCAGTGCTACTGCCCTAACCGGGACTAGCGGCACAGATACGCAGTATTTT. This gives the protein CSATALTGTSGTDTQYF.

Points on this clonotype: Given a much more abundant clone one base away, this may be a read error. The CDR3 loop is CAISHLGNTEAFF. CDR3 coding DNA: TGTGCCATCAGTCATCTGGGGAACACTGAAGCTTTCTTT. V usage is TRBV6-2 or TRBV6-3 and J usage is TRBJ1-1; D gene ambiguous. Germline loops: CDR1 MNHEY, CDR2 SVGEGT. This CDR3 region has 13 residues.

This clonotype has only a few counts. A much larger clone lies a single base off, so this may be a read error. The chain employs TRBV28 and TRBJ2-1; 9 bases are shared with TRBD2. The CDR3 has 15 amino acids. The germline gives CDR1 MDHEN, CDR2 SYDVKM. The CDR3 sequence: CASSLQTSGYNAQFF. CDR3 DNA sequence: TGTGCCAGCAGTTTGCAGACTAGCGGATACAATGCGCAGTTCTTC. Full variable domain (remainder filled in from reference TRBV28 and TRBJ2-1): DVKVTQSSRYLVKRTGEKVFLECVQDMDHENMFWYRQDPGLGLRLIYFSYDVKMKEKGDIPEGYSVSREKKERFSLILESASTNQTSMYLCASSLQTSGYNAQFFGPGTRLTVL.

A few counts support this clonotype. This chain uses TRBV18 with TRBJ2-1; 16 nucleotides match TRBD2. Germline CDR1 reads KGHSH; CDR2 reads LQKENI. V lost 3 bases and J lost 2; bases outside the gene matches: 4. This CDR3 comprises 18 residues. The DNA for the CDR3 is TGTGCCAGCTCACCGGGACTAGCGGGAGGGTTGACCTACAATGAGCAGTTCTTC. The encoded protein is CASSPGLAGGLTYNEQFF.

The gene calls are TRBV9 and TRBJ2-5; 9 bases fit TRBD1. This CDR3 has 16 residues. Germline CDR1 and CDR2: SGDLS and YYNGEE. Germline trimming cut 3 bases from V and 4 bases from J; bases unmatched to any gene: 10. The CDR3 sequence: CASSAYSQGAGETQYF. CDR3 nucleotide sequence: TGTGCCAGCAGCGCCTATTCACAGGGGGCCGGAGAGACCCAGTACTTC. Using reference TRBV9 and TRBJ2-5 for the parts outside the CDR3, the full variable domain is DSGVTQTPKHLITATGQRVTLRCSPRSGDLSVYWYQQSLDQGLQFLIQYYNGEERAKGNILERFSAQQFPDLHSELNLSSLELGDSALYFCASSAYSQGAGETQYFGPGTRLLVL.

The chain combines TRBV5-6 with TRBJ1-1, with D perhaps TRBD1 (5 bases). The CDR3 extends over 15 amino acids. Trimming cost V 4 bases and J 1 base, with 14 bases left between them. Germline V lookup: CDR1 SGHDT, CDR2 YYEEEE. The CDR3 loop is CASSPLARENTEAFF. The CDR3 DNA reads as TGTGCCAGCAGCCCCCTGGCCAGGGAGAACACTGAAGCTTTCTTT.

This clonotype was counted at least ten times. CDR3 nucleotide sequence: TGTGCCAGCAGCTTAGTGTGGGGCACCGGGGAGCTGTTTTTT. Its translation is CASSLVWGTGELFF. The rearrangement joins TRBV7-2 to TRBJ2-2; D gene unclear. This CDR3 region has 14 residues. Germline-derived CDR1 and CDR2 are SGHTA and FQGNSA. V was trimmed by 1 base and J by 4 bases, leaving 7 bases between them.

This clonotype has a count of ten or more. This chain links TRBV28 with TRBJ2-3, with D possibly matching TRBD1 (5 bases). The CDR3 has 16 amino acids. Trimming removed 7 bases from V and 0 bases from J, with 17 bases in between. CDR1 and CDR2 from the germline V gene are MDHEN and SYDVKM. CDR3 sequence: CASTGWGSPSTDTQYF. CDR3 DNA sequence: TGTGCCAGCACGGGTTGGGGCTCCCCTAGCACAGATACGCAGTATTTT.

This clonotype was recorded many times. The CDR3 sequence is CASSYLASGRETQYF. The CDR3 region has the DNA TGTGCCAGCAGTTACCTCGCTAGCGGGAGAGAGACCCAGTACTTC. J is TRBJ2-5 and V is TRBV6-5; 10 positions agree with TRBD2. Germline V CDR1 and CDR2: MNHEY, SVGAGI. The CDR3 loop spans 15 amino acids. The trim removed 2 bases at V and 4 bases at J, leaving 4 bases unmatched.

Many counts were recorded for this clonotype. The chain employs TRBV7-9 and TRBJ2-5, with 7 bases identical to TRBD2. Looked up from germline, CDR1 is SEHNR and CDR2 is FQNEAQ (reference sequence). The CDR3 spans 14 residues. V was clipped by 5 bases and J by 3 bases; unmatched bases: 6. The CDR3 spells CASSHLGGKETQYF. In nucleotides, the CDR3 is TGTGCCAGCAGCCACCTGGGGGGGAAAGAGACCCAGTACTTC.

At least ten counts were recorded for this clonotype. The chain is built from TRBV2 and TRBJ2-1, with 7 bases identical to TRBD2. The CDR3 is 16 amino acids. The V gene's germline CDR1 is SNHLY and CDR2 FYNNEI. The trim removed 1 base at V and 13 bases at J, leaving 16 bases unmatched. CDR3 coding DNA: TGTGCCAGCAGTGAAGGGGCGGGAGCTGGGGGTCTGTCTCAGTTCTTC. Protein sequence: CASSEGAGAGGLSQFF.

This clonotype has only one observation. A single base separates this from a much larger clone, so it may be a read error. The V and J genes are TRBV4-1 and TRBJ2-7, with 9 bases that match TRBD2. Germline lookup yields CDR1 MGHRA and CDR2 YSYEKL. Losses at the gene ends were 4 bases for V and 5 bases for J; bases not matched to a gene: 9. The CDR3 covers 15 residues. CDR3 sequence (DNA): TGCGCCAGCAGCCTGCTAGCGGGATGGTCCCACGAGCAGTACTTC. This translates into CASSLLAGWSHEQYF.

This clonotype showed up many times. The chain links TRBV20-1 to TRBJ1-1, with D perhaps matching TRBD1 (5 bases). CDR1 is DFQATT, CDR2 SNEGSKA, per germline (reference sequence). With 1 base removed from V and 4 bases from J, the gap between germline ends came to 10 bases. The CDR3 contains 13 residues. DNA of the CDR3: TGCAGTGCTAGAGGAGGGGTGAGCACTGAAGCTTTCTTT. It translates to CSARGGVSTEAFF.

This clonotype came up many times. This chain joins TRBV5-1 and TRBJ2-2; 13 positions match TRBD2. CDR3 length equals 17 residues. The germline V gene encodes CDR1 SGHRS and CDR2 YFSETQ. J lost 4 bases, V lost 4 bases, and 7 bases had no gene match. CDR3 sequence (DNA): TGCGCCAGCAGCCCCCCCGGGACTAGCGGGACCACCGGGGAGCTGTTTTTT. It encodes CASSPPGTSGTTGELFF.

This clonotype was seen repeatedly, ten times or more. This chain joins TRBV11-2 and TRBJ2-3; a weak D match, TRBD2 (6 bases). The germline V and J ends were trimmed by 6 bases and 3 bases, with 7 bases remaining between them. The CDR3 is 12 residues long. The germline V gene encodes CDR1 SGHAT and CDR2 FQNNGV. The CDR3 is CASRDYTDTQYF. The CDR3 DNA follows: TGTGCCAGCAGGGACTATACAGATACGCAGTATTTT.

This clonotype was detected ten times or more. The chain combines TRBV5-1 with TRBJ2-1, with D possibly matching TRBD2 (5 bases). The CDR3 loop spans 15 amino acids. Germline CDR1 reads SGHRS; CDR2 reads YFSETQ. V was trimmed by 0 bases and J by 1 base, leaving 8 bases between them. CDR3 region: CASSLERASYNEQFF. The CDR3 DNA reads as TGCGCCAGCAGCTTGGAGAGGGCATCCTACAATGAGCAGTTCTTC.

CDR3 sequence (DNA): TGTGCCAGCAGTCCTGCAGGGGCCATACGTAACTATGGCTACACCTTC. Translating it yields CASSPAGAIRNYGYTF. The V call is TRBV6-1, the J call TRBJ1-2; possibly TRBD1 for D (6 bases). Trimming removed 5 bases at V and 1 base at J, with 17 bases between. The CDR3 is 16 amino acids. In germline, CDR1 is MNHNS, CDR2 SASEGT.

This clonotype was found many times. The V call is TRBV2, the J call TRBJ2-7; 12 bases map to TRBD1. Trimming removed 6 bases from V and 6 bases from J; junction bases left unmatched: 6. CDR3 length equals 14 residues. Germline-derived CDR1 and CDR2 are SNHLY and FYNNEI. DNA of the CDR3: TGTGCCAGCAGCTACAAGGGACAGGGGGCCGAGCAGTACTTC. Translated, it gives CASSYKGQGAEQYF.

The chain employs TRBV6-1 and TRBJ1-3, with a tentative D call TRBD1 (6 bases). This CDR3 comprises 15 residues. From germline, CDR1 is MNHNS and CDR2 SASEGT. V lost 6 bases and J 0 bases, leaving 12 bases between the germline ends. CDR3 DNA: TGTGCCAGCAGGGGGGACAAGGCCTCTGGAAACACCATATATTTT. This encodes CASRGDKASGNTIYF.